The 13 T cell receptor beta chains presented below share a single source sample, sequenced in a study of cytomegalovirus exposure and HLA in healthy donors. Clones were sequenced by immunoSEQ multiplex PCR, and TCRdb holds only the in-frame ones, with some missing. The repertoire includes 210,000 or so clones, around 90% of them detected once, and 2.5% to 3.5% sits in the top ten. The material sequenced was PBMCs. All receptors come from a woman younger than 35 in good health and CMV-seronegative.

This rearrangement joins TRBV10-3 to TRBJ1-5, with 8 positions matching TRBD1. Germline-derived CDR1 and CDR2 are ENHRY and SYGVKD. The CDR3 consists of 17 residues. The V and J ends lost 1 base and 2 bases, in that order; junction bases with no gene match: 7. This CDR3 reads CAISEYWTGRRNQPQHF. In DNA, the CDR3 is TGTGCCATCAGTGAGTATTGGACAGGGAGGCGCAATCAGCCCCAGCATTTT.

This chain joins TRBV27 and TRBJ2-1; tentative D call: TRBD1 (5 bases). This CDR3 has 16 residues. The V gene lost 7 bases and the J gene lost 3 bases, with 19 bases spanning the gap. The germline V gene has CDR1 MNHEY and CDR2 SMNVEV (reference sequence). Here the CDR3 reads CASNPHGRVFYNEQFF. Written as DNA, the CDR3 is TGTGCCAGCAATCCGCACGGCAGGGTTTTCTACAATGAGCAGTTCTTC.

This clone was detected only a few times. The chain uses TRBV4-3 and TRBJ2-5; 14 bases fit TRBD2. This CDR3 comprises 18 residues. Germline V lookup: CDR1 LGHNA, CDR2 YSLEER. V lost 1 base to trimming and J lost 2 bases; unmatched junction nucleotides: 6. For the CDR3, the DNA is TGCGCCAGCAGCCAAGCGCCCGGGACTAGCGGGAGTCAAGAGACCCAGTACTTC. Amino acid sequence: CASSQAPGTSGSQETQYF.

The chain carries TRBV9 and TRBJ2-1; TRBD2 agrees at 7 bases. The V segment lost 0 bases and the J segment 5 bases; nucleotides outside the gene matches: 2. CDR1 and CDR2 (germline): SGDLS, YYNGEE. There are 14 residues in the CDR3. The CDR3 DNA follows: TGTGCCAGCAGCGTAGGGCGGGGGAACAATGAGCAGTTCTTC. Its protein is CASSVGRGNNEQFF.

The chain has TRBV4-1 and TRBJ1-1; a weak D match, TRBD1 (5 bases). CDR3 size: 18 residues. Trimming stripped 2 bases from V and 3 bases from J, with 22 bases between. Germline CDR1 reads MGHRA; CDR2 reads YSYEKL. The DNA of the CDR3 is TGCGCCAGCAGCCAACCTCCCTCTGGGAAGGGGAAAGACACTGAAGCTTTCTTT. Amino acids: CASSQPPSGKGKDTEAFF.

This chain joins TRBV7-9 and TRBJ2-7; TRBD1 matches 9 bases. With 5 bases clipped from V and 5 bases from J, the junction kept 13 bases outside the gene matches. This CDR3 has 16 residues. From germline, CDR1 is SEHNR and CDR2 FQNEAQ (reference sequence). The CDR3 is CASSPGGGQGHDEQYF. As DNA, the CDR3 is TGTGCCAGCAGCCCCGGAGGGGGACAGGGCCACGACGAGCAGTACTTC. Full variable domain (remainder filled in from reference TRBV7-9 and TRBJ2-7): DTGVSQNPRHKITKRGQNVTFRCDPISEHNRLYWYRQTLGQGPEFLTYFQNEAQLEKSRLLSDRFSAERPKGSFSTLEIQRTEQGDSAMYLCASSPGGGQGHDEQYFGPGTRLTVT.

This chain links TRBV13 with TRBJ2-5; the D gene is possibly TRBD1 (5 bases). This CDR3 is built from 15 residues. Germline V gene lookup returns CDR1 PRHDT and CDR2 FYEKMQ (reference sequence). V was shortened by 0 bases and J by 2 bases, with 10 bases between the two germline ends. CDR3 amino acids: CASSLGLGPQETQYF. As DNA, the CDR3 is TGTGCCAGCAGCTTAGGGCTGGGGCCACAAGAGACCCAGTACTTC.

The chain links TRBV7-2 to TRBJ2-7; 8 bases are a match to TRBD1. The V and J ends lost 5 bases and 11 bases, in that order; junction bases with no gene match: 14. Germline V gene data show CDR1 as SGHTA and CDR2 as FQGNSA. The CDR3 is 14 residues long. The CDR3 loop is CASSPDRGGFPEYF. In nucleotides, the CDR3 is TGTGCCAGCAGCCCCGACAGGGGCGGCTTCCCTGAGTACTTC.

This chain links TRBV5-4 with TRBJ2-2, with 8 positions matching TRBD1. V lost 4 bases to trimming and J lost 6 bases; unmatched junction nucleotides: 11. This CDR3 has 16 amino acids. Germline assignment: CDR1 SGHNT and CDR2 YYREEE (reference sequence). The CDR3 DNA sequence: TGTGCCAGCAGCCGTGGACAGGGTAACGGCGCCGGGGAGCTGTTTTTT. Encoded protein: CASSRGQGNGAGELFF.

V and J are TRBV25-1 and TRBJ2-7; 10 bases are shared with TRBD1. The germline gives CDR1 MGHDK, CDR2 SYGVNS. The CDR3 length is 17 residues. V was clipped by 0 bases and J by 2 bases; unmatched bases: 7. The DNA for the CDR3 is TGTGCCAGCAGTGAATATATTCGGGACAGGGGTGCCTACGAGCAGTACTTC. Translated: CASSEYIRDRGAYEQYF.

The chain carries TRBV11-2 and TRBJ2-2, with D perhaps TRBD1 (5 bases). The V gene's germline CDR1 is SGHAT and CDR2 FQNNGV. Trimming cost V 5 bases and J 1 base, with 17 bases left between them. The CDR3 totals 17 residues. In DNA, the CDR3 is TGTGCCAGCAGCCCTCTGGCTCCCAGGGTGAACACCGGGGAGCTGTTTTTT. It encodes CASSPLAPRVNTGELFF.

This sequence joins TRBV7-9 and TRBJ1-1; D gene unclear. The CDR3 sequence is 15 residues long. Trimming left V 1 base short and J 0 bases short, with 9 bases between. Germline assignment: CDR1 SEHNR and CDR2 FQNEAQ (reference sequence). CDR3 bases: TGTGCCAGCAGCTTAGAAGAGGGTCTGAACACTGAAGCTTTCTTT. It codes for CASSLEEGLNTEAFF.

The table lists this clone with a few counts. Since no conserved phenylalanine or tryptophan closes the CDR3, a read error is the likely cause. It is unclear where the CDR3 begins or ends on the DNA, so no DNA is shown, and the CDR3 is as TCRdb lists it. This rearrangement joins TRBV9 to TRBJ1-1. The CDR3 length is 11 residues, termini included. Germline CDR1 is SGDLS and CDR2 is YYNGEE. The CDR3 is CASSVEWGLTL.